This TCR beta chain derives from a study of OX40 agonist ivuxolimab in advanced cancers. Findings and limits, study-wide: By week 6 at 0.1 to 3.0 mg/kg, blood CD4+ and CD8+ T cells had expanded clonally.

Clones were sequenced by immunoSEQ multiplex PCR, and TCRdb holds only the in-frame ones, with some missing. The table lists 40,000 to 60,000 clones, approximately 88% of them singletons, with 3.4% in the top ten. Worth noting for this clone: Its cognate antigen is unknown.

The CDR3 contains 14 residues. Germline V gene sequence: CDR1 MNHEY, CDR2 SVGAGI. The ends were cut back, 7 bases at V and 2 bases at J, with 15 bases in the middle. The V call is TRBV6-5, the J call TRBJ2-7, with a possible D match to TRBD1 (6 bases). The clonotype was recovered from an adult with an advanced solid tumor such as melanoma, head and neck, liver or kidney cancer. This specimen was CD4+ or CD8+ T cells sorted from blood, taken in a trial of the OX40 agonist ivuxolimab. CDR3 sequence (DNA): TGTGCCAGCAACCCGGGACACCTCGCCTACGAGCAGTACTTC. Its translation is CASNPGHLAYEQYF.